The 30 T cell receptor beta chains listed next were all sequenced from one sample in a study of monozygotic twins with cystic fibrosis. Sequencing used immunoSEQ multiplex PCR; TCRdb keeps in-frame clones, though not all of them. The table shows 14,000 or so clones, with around 87% occurring only once. The sample was blood. The receptors shown here come from a boy aged 5-17 years with cystic fibrosis.

The genes are TRBV5-6 and TRBJ1-1; perhaps TRBD1 as D (6 bases). V was cut by 2 bases and J by 6 bases, with 17 bases left in between. The germline V gene has CDR1 SGHDT and CDR2 YYEEEE. The CDR3 totals 15 residues. Here the CDR3 DNA reads TGTGCCAGCAGCTTCTACAGGGATCGAATGGCTGAAGCTTTCTTT. This gives the protein CASSFYRDRMAEAFF.

The chain combines TRBV5-1 with TRBJ1-4, with D perhaps TRBD1 (5 bases). Germline loops: CDR1 SGHRS, CDR2 YFSETQ. The V gene lost 6 bases and the J gene lost 5 bases, with 17 bases spanning the gap. The CDR3 is 15 amino acids. CDR3: CASTPRPGGNEKLFF. CDR3 DNA sequence: TGCGCCAGCACCCCGAGGCCGGGGGGGAATGAAAAACTGTTTTTT.

The sample holds one count of this clone. The gene calls are TRBV6-6 and TRBJ1-1; 9 nucleotides align to TRBD1. This CDR3 is 14 amino acids long. Germline V gene sequence: CDR1 MNHNY, CDR2 SVGAGI (reference sequence). The V segment lost 7 bases and the J segment 4 bases; nucleotides outside the gene matches: 7. CDR3 bases: TGTGCCAGCACCAAACAGACAGGGGGCACTGAAGCTTTCTTT. Encoded protein: CASTKQTGGTEAFF.

The V and J genes are TRBV7-9 and TRBJ2-7; TRBD2 matches 14 bases. J lost 5 bases, V lost 5 bases, and 11 bases had no gene match. The V gene's germline CDR1 is SEHNR and CDR2 FQNEAQ (reference sequence). The CDR3 contains 17 residues. The CDR3 region has the DNA TGTGCCAGCAGCCTCGGACTAGCGGGAGGTCTTATAAACGAGCAGTACTTC. Its translation is CASSLGLAGGLINEQYF.

This sequence joins TRBV2 and TRBJ2-2, with unresolved D. The CDR3 has 11 residues. CDR1 is SNHLY and CDR2 is FYNNEI in the germline V gene. Trimming cost V 6 bases and J 8 bases, with 7 bases left between them. CDR3 in amino acids: CASRREGELFF. CDR3 nucleotide sequence: TGTGCCAGCAGGAGAGAAGGGGAGCTGTTTTTT.

This chain joins TRBV5-5 and TRBJ2-1; 8 nucleotides agree with TRBD2. V lost 2 bases and J lost 8; bases outside the gene matches: 0. This CDR3 is built from 12 residues. CDR1 is SGHKS and CDR2 is YYEKEE in the germline V gene (reference sequence). Here the CDR3 reads CASSLAGDEQFF. CDR3 in DNA: TGTGCCAGCAGCTTAGCGGGAGATGAGCAGTTCTTC.

The rearrangement joins TRBV14 to TRBJ2-3, with a tentative D call TRBD1 (5 bases). The CDR3 length is 17 residues. The germline gives CDR1 SGHDN, CDR2 FVKESK. Trimming cost V 1 base and J 2 bases, with 16 bases left between them. The CDR3 DNA reads TGTGCCAGCAGCCAAGTACAAATAGGGGCCCACACAGATACGCAGTATTTT. It encodes CASSQVQIGAHTDTQYF.

The V call is TRBV30, the J call TRBJ1-2; no firm D call. The germline gives CDR1 GTSNPN, CDR2 SVGIG (reference sequence). The germline V and J ends were trimmed by 2 bases and 8 bases, with 12 bases remaining between them. The CDR3 runs 12 residues. The CDR3 here is CAWSRAAWGYTF. Written as DNA, the CDR3 is TGTGCCTGGAGTCGCGCGGCTTGGGGCTACACCTTC.

The chain recombines TRBV7-2 with TRBJ1-1; D unclear. V gave up 2 bases and J gave up 0 bases, with 7 bases separating them. This CDR3 contains 14 residues. The V gene's germline CDR1 is SGHTA and CDR2 FQGNSA. CDR3 amino acids: CASSLSGVNTEAFF. The CDR3, as DNA: TGTGCCAGCAGCTTATCCGGAGTGAACACTGAAGCTTTCTTT.

The V gene is TRBV27, the J gene TRBJ2-2, with 13 bases identical to TRBD2. This CDR3 spans 18 amino acids. V shed 6 bases, J shed 5 bases, and the junction held 12 bases outside the gene matches. CDR1 is MNHEY and CDR2 is SMNVEV in the germline V gene (reference sequence). The CDR3 loop is CASRQSGGTSGNTGELFF. CDR3 DNA: TGTGCCAGCAGACAATCCGGGGGGACTAGCGGGAATACCGGGGAGCTGTTTTTT.

The chain couples TRBV5-1 to TRBJ2-7; TRBD2 is a possible D gene (5 bases). V lost 4 bases to trimming and J lost 6 bases, with 14 bases between them. This CDR3 spans 13 amino acids. Germline lookup yields CDR1 SGHRS and CDR2 YFSETQ. CDR3 residues: CASSPGIKCEQYF. The DNA of the CDR3 is TGCGCCAGCAGCCCGGGGATCAAGTGCGAGCAGTACTTC.

The V call is TRBV30, the J call TRBJ2-7; D tentatively fits TRBD1 or TRBD2 (7 bases each). CDR1 and CDR2 from the germline V gene are GTSNPN and SVGIG (reference sequence). The CDR3 is made up of 13 amino acids. The V and J ends lost 8 bases and 7 bases respectively, with 21 bases between them. The CDR3 DNA sequence: TGTGCCCTGGGGGGGACAGCCTTTGGGGAGCAGTACTTC. Amino acids: CALGGTAFGEQYF.

The chain carries TRBV7-9 and TRBJ2-1; D unclear. The CDR3 spans 15 residues. CDR1 and CDR2 from the germline V gene are SEHNR and FQNEAQ (reference sequence). Trimming cost V 2 bases and J 8 bases, with 16 bases left between them. The CDR3: CASSLIPRVSYEQFF. CDR3 in DNA: TGTGCCAGCAGCTTAATCCCAAGGGTCAGTTATGAGCAGTTCTTC.

CDR3 loop: CASSLKGNNEKLFF. CDR3 DNA: TGTGCCAGCAGCTTGAAGGGGAATAATGAAAAACTGTTTTTT. The chain employs TRBV5-6 and TRBJ1-4; D is possibly TRBD1 (5 bases). CDR3 length: 14 amino acids. The germline gives CDR1 SGHDT, CDR2 YYEEEE. V gave up 1 base and J gave up 4 bases, with 8 bases separating them.

This clone was detected only once. The V gene is TRBV5-4, the J gene TRBJ1-4, with D perhaps matching TRBD1 (5 bases). V lost 5 bases to trimming and J lost 7 bases, with 12 bases between them. CDR1 is SGHNT, CDR2 YYREEE, per germline (reference sequence). The length of the CDR3 is 13 residues. The CDR3 region has the DNA TGTGCCAGCAGTCAACAGAGGGGTGAAAAACTGTTTTTT. Translating gives CASSQQRGEKLFF.

This clone showed up just a few times. The chain links TRBV30 to TRBJ1-5; TRBD1 might be the D (5 bases). The V end lost 5 bases, the J end lost 5 bases, and 16 bases lay between the germline ends. Germline V CDR1 and CDR2: GTSNPN, SVGIG (reference sequence). The CDR3 consists of 14 residues. The DNA of the CDR3 is TGTGCCTGGGGGACCGACAGCGCTCATCAGCCCCAGCATTTT. Protein sequence: CAWGTDSAHQPQHF.

The V call is TRBV6-1, the J call TRBJ2-7; D possibly matches TRBD1 or TRBD2 (5 bases each). The germline gives CDR1 MNHNS, CDR2 SASEGT. The CDR3 runs 15 residues. Trimming took off 6 bases at V and 2 bases at J, with 17 bases between the two ends. CDR3 sequence reads: CASRGREGPAYEQYF. The CDR3 DNA reads as TGTGCCAGCAGGGGTCGTGAGGGGCCGGCCTACGAGCAGTACTTC.

The V call is TRBV28, the J call TRBJ2-2; D possibly corresponds to TRBD1 (5 bases). The CDR3 has 12 residues. V was cut by 10 bases and J by 2 bases, with 8 bases left in between. CDR1 and CDR2 from the germline V gene are MDHEN and SYDVKM. CDR3 sequence reads: CAIQGNTGELFF. The CDR3 DNA reads TGTGCCATTCAGGGCAACACCGGGGAGCTGTTTTTT.

J is TRBJ2-2 and V is TRBV18; D is uncertain. CDR1 is KGHSH, CDR2 LQKENI, per germline. With 6 bases removed from V and 5 bases from J, the gap between germline ends came to 19 bases. The CDR3 length is 16 residues. CDR3 bases: TGTGCCAGCTCTGCCATCGAGTCTAAAGGGACCGGGGAGCTGTTTTTT. Protein product: CASSAIESKGTGELFF.

This chain links TRBV4-1 with TRBJ1-2; a weak D match, TRBD1 (5 bases). CDR1 is MGHRA and CDR2 is YSYEKL in the germline V gene. This CDR3 spans 16 amino acids. Between the trimmed V and J ends, which lost 0 bases and 0 bases, there was a span of 11 bases. CDR3 sequence reads: CASSQDQGSTNYGYTF. The CDR3 DNA sequence: TGCGCCAGCAGCCAAGATCAGGGCTCTACTAACTATGGCTACACCTTC.

The chain recombines TRBV5-6 with TRBJ2-2; D uncertain. The CDR3 contains 11 residues. CDR1 is SGHDT, CDR2 YYEEEE, per germline. Trimming took off 4 bases at V and 4 bases at J, with 2 bases between the two ends. The DNA for the CDR3 is TGTGCCAGCAGCCGCACCGGGGAGCTGTTTTTT. Translated, it gives CASSRTGELFF.

The chain carries TRBV2 and TRBJ2-5; 7 bases match TRBD2. Unmatched junction bases numbered 11, after V lost 3 bases and J lost 4 bases. This CDR3 region has 16 residues. Germline V gene lookup returns CDR1 SNHLY and CDR2 FYNNEI. CDR3 sequence: CASSDNGLVSGETQYF. CDR3 bases: TGTGCCAGCAGTGACAACGGACTAGTTTCAGGAGAGACCCAGTACTTC.

This rearrangement joins TRBV2 to TRBJ1-2; D gene uncertain. The CDR3 is made up of 14 amino acids. Germline V gene sequence: CDR1 SNHLY, CDR2 FYNNEI. Trimming removed 2 bases at V and 2 bases at J, with 9 bases between. CDR3 protein: CASSESLINYGYTF. In DNA, the CDR3 is TGTGCCAGCAGTGAAAGCCTAATCAACTATGGCTACACCTTC.

This sequence joins TRBV19 and TRBJ1-3; D remains unclear. The germline gives CDR1 LNHDA, CDR2 SQIVND (reference sequence). The CDR3 is 13 residues long. V lost 6 bases, J lost 2 bases, and 8 bases lay in between. The CDR3 reads CASSTATGNTIYF. CDR3 DNA: TGTGCCAGTAGCACAGCGACTGGAAACACCATATATTTT.

V is TRBV28 and J is TRBJ2-3; 12 bases fit TRBD2. Per the germline V gene, CDR1 is MDHEN and CDR2 is SYDVKM. The CDR3 has 14 amino acids. V lost 9 bases, J lost 0 bases, and 1 base stayed unmatched. The CDR3 sequence: CASGTSGSTDTQYF. CDR3 nucleotide sequence: TGTGCCAGTGGGACTAGCGGGAGCACAGATACGCAGTATTTT.

This clone occurred once. This chain connects TRBV6-1 to TRBJ2-5; 8 positions match TRBD1. This CDR3 is 16 amino acids long. The ends lost 1 base at V and 3 bases at J; junction bases unmatched: 7. From germline, CDR1 is MNHNS and CDR2 SASEGT. CDR3 region: CASSEVRGQGKETQYF. The CDR3 DNA reads as TGTGCCAGCAGTGAAGTAAGAGGACAGGGAAAAGAGACCCAGTACTTC.

The chain is built from TRBV7-9 and TRBJ1-4; 8 bases are shared with TRBD1. Germline lookup yields CDR1 SEHNR and CDR2 FQNEAQ (reference sequence). Losses at the gene ends were 5 bases for V and 8 bases for J; bases not matched to a gene: 4. This CDR3 has 13 amino acids. The CDR3 bases are TGTGCCAGCAGCCAACAGGGGGGGGAAAAACTGTTTTTT. This codes for CASSQQGGEKLFF.

The rearrangement links TRBV4-1 to TRBJ1-5; 8 bases are a match to TRBD1. Germline CDR1 MGHRA, CDR2 YSYEKL. Losses at the gene ends were 3 bases for V and 3 bases for J; bases not matched to a gene: 4. This CDR3 contains 15 residues. In DNA form, the CDR3 reads TGCGCCAGCAGCCATACGGACAGGGACAATCAGCCCCAGCATTTT. This gives the protein CASSHTDRDNQPQHF.

The chain couples TRBV7-9 to TRBJ1-1; D perhaps matches TRBD1 (5 bases). The CDR3 has 13 residues. Germline CDR1 SEHNR, CDR2 FQNEAQ (reference sequence). Trimming shortened V by 5 bases and J by 2 bases, and 9 bases separated the two germline ends. CDR3 in DNA: TGTGCCAGCAGCCCACAGGAAAACACTGAAGCTTTCTTT. Amino acid sequence: CASSPQENTEAFF.

This sequence joins TRBV15 and TRBJ1-5; TRBD1 agrees at 8 bases. This CDR3 spans 15 amino acids. Germline V lookup: CDR1 LNHNV, CDR2 YYDKDF (reference sequence). The junction had 2 bases not matched to a gene; V was cut back by 4 bases and J by 0 bases. The CDR3 DNA follows: TGTGCCACCAGCAACGGACAGGGTAGCAATCAGCCCCAGCATTTT. It encodes CATSNGQGSNQPQHF.